The 8 T cell receptor beta chains below all came from one sample that was sequenced in a study of blood T cell repertoires in COVID-19. Libraries were prepared by immunoSEQ multiplex PCR; TCRdb keeps only in-frame clonotypes and omits some of them. The sample yields 200,000 or so clones, around three quarters seen once. Source material: peripheral blood. Every receptor here comes from a man aged 60 to 69 with active or convalescent COVID-19.

A few counts support this clone. The chain employs TRBV6-5 and TRBJ2-7, with D maybe TRBD2 (5 bases). CDR1 and CDR2 from the germline V gene are MNHEY and SVGAGI. CDR3 length: 13 amino acids. Deletions cut 8 bases from V and 6 bases from J, with 17 bases between. CDR3 DNA sequence: TGTGCCAGCCTCTACTACCCAGGAGGCGAGCAGTACTTC. The encoded protein is CASLYYPGGEQYF.

The chain couples TRBV7-2 to TRBJ2-2; no reliable D call. CDR1 and CDR2 (germline): SGHTA, FQGNSA. The V gene lost 6 bases and the J gene lost 1 base, with 18 bases spanning the gap. This CDR3 contains 17 residues. CDR3 bases: TGTGCCAGCAGGTACTCTCCCGGCGGCTGGAACACCGGGGAGCTGTTTTTT. Translated: CASRYSPGGWNTGELFF.

The CDR3 DNA sequence: TGTGCCAGTACAATGGTGGGCGGGAGCCAAGAGACCCAGTACTTC. It codes for CASTMVGGSQETQYF. The chain uses TRBV19 and TRBJ2-5; 7 positions agree with TRBD2. Germline values: CDR1 LNHDA, CDR2 SQIVND (reference sequence). The V and J ends lost 7 bases and 1 base, in that order; junction bases with no gene match: 9. The CDR3 is made up of 15 amino acids.

The genes are TRBV19 and TRBJ2-5; 11 nucleotides match TRBD1. Germline V gene lookup returns CDR1 LNHDA and CDR2 SQIVND (reference sequence). The junction had 2 bases not matched to a gene; V was cut back by 1 base and J by 1 base. The length of the CDR3 is 16 residues. CDR3 coding DNA: TGTGCCAGTAGTATAGGAGGGACAGGGGGCCAAGAGACCCAGTACTTC. Translated: CASSIGGTGGQETQYF.

This clone was recorded a few times. The chain uses TRBV6-5 and TRBJ1-1; 7 bases are shared with TRBD1. Looked up from germline, CDR1 is MNHEY and CDR2 is SVGAGI. CDR3 length equals 12 residues. V lost 6 bases and J lost 3; bases outside the gene matches: 1. CDR3 residues: CASRDRYTEAFF. The CDR3 nucleotides read TGTGCCAGCAGGGACAGGTACACTGAAGCTTTCTTT.

The genes are TRBV6-5 and TRBJ1-2; D is ambiguous. CDR3 length: 13 residues. V was clipped by 2 bases and J by 10 bases, with 14 bases between them. Germline V gene lookup returns CDR1 MNHEY and CDR2 SVGAGI. CDR3 residues: CASSYGQPLDYTF. For the CDR3, the DNA is TGTGCCAGCAGTTACGGGCAGCCCTTGGACTACACCTTC.

The rearrangement uses TRBV7-6 and TRBJ2-1; 8 nucleotides match TRBD1. CDR1 is SGHVS, CDR2 FNYEAQ, per germline. The CDR3 is 18 amino acids. V shed 3 bases and J 6 bases; nucleotides not matched to a gene: 16. CDR3 DNA sequence: TGTGCCAGCAGCTTTCAATCTTTGGGGACAGGTTCTCCCAATGAGCAGTTCTTC. It yields the protein CASSFQSLGTGSPNEQFF. Based on the CDR3 plus reference TRBV7-6 and TRBJ2-1, the full variable domain is GAGVSQSPRYKVTKRGQDVALRCDPISGHVSLYWYRQALGQGPEFLTYFNYEAQQDKSGLPNDRFSAERPEGSISTLTIQRTEQRDSAMYRCASSFQSLGTGSPNEQFFGPGTRLTVL.

The V call is TRBV14, the J call TRBJ1-1, with 9 bases aligning to TRBD1. This CDR3 contains 14 residues. Losses at the gene ends were 1 base for V and 4 bases for J; bases not matched to a gene: 1. In germline, CDR1 is SGHDN, CDR2 FVKESK. The CDR3: CASSQATGGTEAFF. The CDR3 nucleotides are TGTGCCAGCAGCCAAGCGACAGGGGGCACTGAAGCTTTCTTT.